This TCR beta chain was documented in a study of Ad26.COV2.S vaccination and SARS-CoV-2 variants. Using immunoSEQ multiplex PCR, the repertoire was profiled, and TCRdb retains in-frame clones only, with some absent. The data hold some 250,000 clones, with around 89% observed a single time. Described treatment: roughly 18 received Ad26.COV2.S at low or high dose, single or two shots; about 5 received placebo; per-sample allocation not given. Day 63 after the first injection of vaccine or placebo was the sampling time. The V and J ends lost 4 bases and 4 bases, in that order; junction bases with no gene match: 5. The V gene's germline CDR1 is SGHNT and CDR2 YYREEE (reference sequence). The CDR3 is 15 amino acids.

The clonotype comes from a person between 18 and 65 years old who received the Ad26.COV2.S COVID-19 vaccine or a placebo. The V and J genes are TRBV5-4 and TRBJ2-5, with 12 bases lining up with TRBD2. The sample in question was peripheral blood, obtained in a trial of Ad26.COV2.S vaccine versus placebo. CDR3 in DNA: TGTGCCAGCAGCGTGCTAGCGGGAGGGGGAGAGACCCAGTACTTC. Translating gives CASSVLAGGGETQYF.